This TCR beta chain came from a study of OX40 agonist ivuxolimab in advanced cancers. Across the whole study: Ivuxolimab doses were 0.01, 0.1, 0.3, 1.5, 3 or 10 mg/kg every 2 weeks. Males comprised about 78% of the group, whose mean age was about 60 years (range roughly 20 to 90). Study-wide results and caveats: Averaging showed that CD8+ T cells had more expanded clones than CD4+ did.

Worth noting for this clone: Its specificity is not known.

Libraries were prepared by immunoSEQ multiplex PCR; TCRdb keeps only in-frame clonotypes and omits some of them. The sample carries 50,000 to 65,000 clones, about 88% recorded once. Per the germline V gene, CDR1 is LGHNA and CDR2 is YSLEER. V trimming: 6 bases; J trimming: 3 bases; junction bases outside the gene matches: 7. The CDR3 contains 15 residues. The sample here was CD4+ or CD8+ T cells sorted from blood, taken in a trial of the OX40 agonist ivuxolimab. The chain couples TRBV4-3 to TRBJ2-1; TRBD2 aligns across 8 bases. This TCR was recovered from an adult with an advanced solid tumor such as melanoma, head and neck, liver or kidney cancer. Here the CDR3 DNA reads TGCGCCAGCAGTCAAACACTAGCGGACTACAATGAGCAGTTCTTC. Encoded protein: CASSQTLADYNEQFF.